The rows below give T cell receptor beta chains drawn from one sample of a study of Ad26.COV2.S vaccination and SARS-CoV-2 variants. Libraries were prepared by immunoSEQ multiplex PCR; TCRdb keeps only in-frame clonotypes and omits some of them. The sample carries some 390,000 clones, approximately 90% recorded once. The starting material was peripheral blood, obtained in a trial of Ad26.COV2.S vaccine versus placebo. The receptors shown here come from a person between 18 and 65 years old who received the Ad26.COV2.S COVID-19 vaccine or a placebo. Both conserved end residues are part of each CDR3. The D gene is left open where the match is weak. Size is omitted from some rows. Given values are once, few, many or a class for expanded clones.

D: TRBD1; V: TRBV5-1; J: TRBJ1-4; size: .; CDR3: CASSLTGGDEKLFF; DNA: TGCGCCAGCAGTCTAACAGGGGGCGATGAAAAACTGTTTTTT
D: .; V: TRBV6-5; J: TRBJ1-2; size: many; CDR3: CASSPRSQSNYGYTF; DNA: TGTGCCAGCAGTCCAAGGAGCCAGTCTAACTATGGCTACACCTTC
D: .; V: TRBV11-2; J: TRBJ2-1; size: .; CDR3: CASSLNLVQGGDEQFF; DNA: TGTGCCAGCAGCTTAAATTTGGTCCAGGGAGGCGATGAGCAGTTCTTC
D: TRBD1; V: TRBV4-3; J: TRBJ2-2; size: .; CDR3: CASSQRQGVRSTGELFF; DNA: TGCGCCAGCAGCCAGAGACAGGGGGTACGGAGCACCGGGGAGCTGTTTTTT
D: TRBD1; V: TRBV6-5; J: TRBJ1-1; size: .; CDR3: CASTQYRGGTEAFF; DNA: TGTGCCAGCACCCAATACAGGGGGGGGACTGAAGCTTTCTTT
D: .; V: TRBV15; J: TRBJ1-3; size: .; CDR3: CATSRDPRGNTIYF; DNA: TGTGCCACCAGCAGAGATCCGAGAGGAAACACCATATATTTT
D: .; V: TRBV2; J: TRBJ2-2; size: .; CDR3: CASSGGGSTGELFF; DNA: TGTGCCAGCAGTGGTGGGGGCAGCACCGGGGAGCTGTTTTTT
D: .; V: TRBV11-3; J: TRBJ1-5; size: .; CDR3: CASSPIDVEPQHF; DNA: TGTGCCAGCAGTCCGATTGACGTCGAGCCCCAGCATTTT
D: .; V: TRBV7-8; J: TRBJ2-2; size: .; CDR3: CASNLAGGVNTGELFF; DNA: TGTGCCAGCAACCTCGCAGGGGGGGTTAACACCGGGGAGCTGTTTTTT
D: .; V: TRBV10-3; J: TRBJ1-1; size: .; CDR3: CAISPIGLTEAFF; DNA: TGTGCCATCAGTCCGATAGGGTTGACTGAAGCTTTCTTT
D: TRBD2; V: TRBV7-9; J: TRBJ2-3; size: .; CDR3: CASSPIAGRITDTQYF; DNA: TGTGCCAGCAGCCCTATAGCGGGGAGGATCACAGATACGCAGTATTTT
D: .; V: TRBV6-1; J: TRBJ2-3; size: .; CDR3: CASSEASRDTQYF; DNA: TGTGCCAGCAGTGAAGCGTCGCGAGATACGCAGTATTTT
D: .; V: TRBV2; J: TRBJ2-3; size: once; CDR3: CASCPSGLLTDTQYF; DNA: TGTGCCAGCTGTCCATCAGGGTTATTGACAGATACGCAGTATTTT
D: TRBD1; V: TRBV18; J: TRBJ2-7; size: .; CDR3: CASSPGSGGFYEQYF; DNA: TGTGCCAGCTCACCGGGGTCAGGGGGCTTTTACGAGCAGTACTTC
D: TRBD1; V: TRBV19; J: TRBJ2-7; size: .; CDR3: CASSITQGAPYEQYF; DNA: TGTGCCAGTAGTATAACACAGGGGGCTCCCTACGAGCAGTACTTC